These T cell receptor beta chains were read from a single sample in a study of shared clonotypes between healthy human individuals. The method was immunoSEQ multiplex PCR; TCRdb's version includes in-frame clones alone and lacks a portion of them. The sample includes 2,100,000 or so clones, around 95% seen only once; the top ten take 0.1% to 0.15%. Sequenced material: naive CD4+ T cells sorted from blood. All receptors derive from a man aged 18 to 29 in good health. Each CDR3 is given with its conserved first and last residue. Fields, in order: V gene, J gene, CDR3 protein.

v_gene: TRBV4-3; j_gene: TRBJ1-3; CDR3aa: CASSQEHHRSTIYF
v_gene: TRBV7-9; j_gene: TRBJ1-2; CDR3aa: CASSSLDPRYGYTF
v_gene: TRBV30; j_gene: TRBJ1-2; CDR3aa: CAWILQSRVGYTF
v_gene: TRBV7-2; j_gene: TRBJ1-2; CDR3aa: CASSFDRSYGYTF
v_gene: TRBV6-5; j_gene: TRBJ1-5; CDR3aa: CASSYSRLTGNQPQHF
v_gene: TRBV5-6; j_gene: TRBJ2-7; CDR3aa: CASSLGERAGEQYF
v_gene: TRBV28; j_gene: TRBJ1-1; CDR3aa: CASSPLRGFSYTEAFF
v_gene: TRBV19; j_gene: TRBJ2-7; CDR3aa: CASSMAGGVYEQYF
v_gene: TRBV4-1; j_gene: TRBJ2-2; CDR3aa: CASSAQAGGAAGELFF
v_gene: TRBV7-2; j_gene: TRBJ2-1; CDR3aa: CASSLRTGGQEQFF
v_gene: TRBV10-3; j_gene: TRBJ2-2; CDR3aa: CAISDPTGVTGELFF
v_gene: TRBV7-2; j_gene: TRBJ2-2; CDR3aa: CASSTYNTGELFF
v_gene: TRBV2; j_gene: TRBJ1-6; CDR3aa: CASSAGTVYNSPLHF
v_gene: TRBV6-5; j_gene: TRBJ1-4; CDR3aa: CASSPNGGGEKLFF
v_gene: TRBV5-1; j_gene: TRBJ1-5; CDR3aa: CASSFSDLGQGSNQPQHF
v_gene: TRBV18; j_gene: TRBJ2-3; CDR3aa: CASSPLGTSTDTQYF
v_gene: TRBV5-1; j_gene: TRBJ2-7; CDR3aa: CASSFSTPVDEQYF
v_gene: TRBV7-2; j_gene: TRBJ2-1; CDR3aa: CASRIVALGAGEQFF
v_gene: TRBV29-1; j_gene: TRBJ2-7; CDR3aa: CSVGEVGGRIGQYF
v_gene: TRBV12-5; j_gene: TRBJ1-1; CDR3aa: CASGLATGARDTEAFF
v_gene: TRBV11-2; j_gene: TRBJ2-2; CDR3aa: CASSSLRGQSGELFF
v_gene: TRBV11-2; j_gene: TRBJ1-2; CDR3aa: CASSFDRGGSYGYTF
v_gene: TRBV27; j_gene: TRBJ1-2; CDR3aa: CASSSPSTSNYGYTF
v_gene: TRBV7-9; j_gene: TRBJ2-7; CDR3aa: CASSSPGTGSSYEQYF
v_gene: TRBV29-1; j_gene: TRBJ2-5; CDR3aa: CSVAREGWQGTQYF
v_gene: TRBV29-1; j_gene: TRBJ2-1; CDR3aa: CSVDTSGGSYNEQFF
v_gene: TRBV4-1; j_gene: TRBJ1-5; CDR3aa: CASSQEGPSYMGNQPQHF